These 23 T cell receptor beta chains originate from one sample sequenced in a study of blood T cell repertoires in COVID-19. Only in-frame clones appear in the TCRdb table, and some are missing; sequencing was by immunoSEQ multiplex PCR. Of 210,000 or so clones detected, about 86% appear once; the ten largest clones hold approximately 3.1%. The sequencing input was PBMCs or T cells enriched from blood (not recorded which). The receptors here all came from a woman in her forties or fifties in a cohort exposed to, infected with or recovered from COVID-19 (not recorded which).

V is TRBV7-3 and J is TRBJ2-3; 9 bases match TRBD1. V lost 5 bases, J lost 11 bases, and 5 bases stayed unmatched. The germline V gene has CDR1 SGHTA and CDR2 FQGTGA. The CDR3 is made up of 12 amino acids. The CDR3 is CASSPGTGRQYF. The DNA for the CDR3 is TGTGCCAGCAGCCCCGGGACAGGGCGGCAGTATTTT.

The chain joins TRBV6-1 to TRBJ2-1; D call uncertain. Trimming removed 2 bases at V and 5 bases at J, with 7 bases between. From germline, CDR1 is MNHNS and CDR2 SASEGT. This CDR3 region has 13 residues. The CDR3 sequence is CASSELVDNEQFF. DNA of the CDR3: TGTGCCAGCAGTGAATTGGTAGACAATGAGCAGTTCTTC.

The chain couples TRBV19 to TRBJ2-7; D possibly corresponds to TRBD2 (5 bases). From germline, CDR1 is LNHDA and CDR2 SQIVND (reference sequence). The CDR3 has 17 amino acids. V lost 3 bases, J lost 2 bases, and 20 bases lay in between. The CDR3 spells CASSMGLAGTRPYEQYF. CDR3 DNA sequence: TGTGCCAGTAGTATGGGCCTCGCGGGCACGAGGCCCTACGAGCAGTACTTC.

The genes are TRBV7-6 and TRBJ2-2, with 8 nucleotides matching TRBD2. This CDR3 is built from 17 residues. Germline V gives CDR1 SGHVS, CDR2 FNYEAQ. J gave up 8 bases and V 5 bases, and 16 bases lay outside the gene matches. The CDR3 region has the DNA TGTGCCAGCAGCCCCGGGGGGGGTAGACAGTGGACTGGGGAGCTGTTTTTT. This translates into CASSPGGGRQWTGELFF.

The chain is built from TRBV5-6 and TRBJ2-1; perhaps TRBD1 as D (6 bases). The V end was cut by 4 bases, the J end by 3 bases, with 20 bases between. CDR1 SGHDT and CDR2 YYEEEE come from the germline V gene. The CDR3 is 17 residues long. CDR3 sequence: CASSLPLGHNIYNEQFF. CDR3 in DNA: TGTGCCAGCAGCCTTCCCCTGGGACACAACATCTACAATGAGCAGTTCTTC.

The CDR3: CASSLARRGGADTQYF. The CDR3 region has the DNA TGTGCCAGCAGCTTAGCTCGACGGGGGGGCGCAGATACGCAGTATTTT. V gene TRBV7-2 combines with J gene TRBJ2-3; 8 nucleotides line up with TRBD2. V dropped 0 bases and J dropped 4; count of bases not matched to a gene: 6. CDR3 size: 16 residues. From germline, CDR1 is SGHTA and CDR2 FQGNSA.

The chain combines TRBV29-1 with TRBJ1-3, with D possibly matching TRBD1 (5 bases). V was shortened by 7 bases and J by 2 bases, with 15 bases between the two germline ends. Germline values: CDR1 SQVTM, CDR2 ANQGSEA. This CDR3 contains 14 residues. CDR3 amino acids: CSADQGRAGNTIYF. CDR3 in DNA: TGCAGCGCCGACCAGGGTAGAGCTGGAAACACCATATATTTT.

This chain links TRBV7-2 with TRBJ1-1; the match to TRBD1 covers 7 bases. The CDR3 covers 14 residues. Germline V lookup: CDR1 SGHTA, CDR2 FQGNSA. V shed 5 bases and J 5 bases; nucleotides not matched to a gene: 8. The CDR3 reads CASSQDRVWTEAFF. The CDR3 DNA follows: TGTGCCAGCAGCCAAGACAGGGTGTGGACTGAAGCTTTCTTT.

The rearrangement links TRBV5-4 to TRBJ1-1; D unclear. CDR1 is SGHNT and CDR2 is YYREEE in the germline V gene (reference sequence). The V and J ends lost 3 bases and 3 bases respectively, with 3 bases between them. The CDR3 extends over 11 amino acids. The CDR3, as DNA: TGTGCCAGCAGCTCCGACACTGAAGCTTTCTTT. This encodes CASSSDTEAFF.

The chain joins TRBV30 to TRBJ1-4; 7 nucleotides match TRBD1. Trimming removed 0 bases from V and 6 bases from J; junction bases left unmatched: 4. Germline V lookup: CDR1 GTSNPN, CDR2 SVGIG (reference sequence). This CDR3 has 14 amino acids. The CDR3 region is CAWSVWQGDEKLFF. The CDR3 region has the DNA TGTGCCTGGAGTGTTTGGCAGGGGGATGAAAAACTGTTTTTT. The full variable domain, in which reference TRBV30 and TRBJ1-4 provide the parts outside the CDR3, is SQTIHQWPATLVQPVGSPLSLECTVEGTSNPNLYWYRQAAGRGLQLLFYSVGIGQISSEVPQNLSASRPQDRQFILSSKKLLLSDSGFYLCAWSVWQGDEKLFFGSGTQLSVL.

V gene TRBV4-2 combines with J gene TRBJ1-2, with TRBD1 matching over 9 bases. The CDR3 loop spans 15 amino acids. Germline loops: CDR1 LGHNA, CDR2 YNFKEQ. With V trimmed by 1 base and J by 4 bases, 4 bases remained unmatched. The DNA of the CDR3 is TGTGCCAGCAGCCAAGCGGGACAGGGTCCCTATGGCTACACCTTC. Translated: CASSQAGQGPYGYTF.

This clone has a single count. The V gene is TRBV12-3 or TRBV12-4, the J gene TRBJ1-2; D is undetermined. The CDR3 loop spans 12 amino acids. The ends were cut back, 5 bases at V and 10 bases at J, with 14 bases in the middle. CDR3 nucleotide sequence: TGTGCCAGCAGTCCTTGGCTTGGTGTCTACACCTTC. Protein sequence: CASSPWLGVYTF.

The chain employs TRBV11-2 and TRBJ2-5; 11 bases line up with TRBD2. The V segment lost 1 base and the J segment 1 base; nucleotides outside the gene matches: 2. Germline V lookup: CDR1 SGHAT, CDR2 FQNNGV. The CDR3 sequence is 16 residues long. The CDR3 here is CASSLALAGGQETQYF. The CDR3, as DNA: TGTGCCAGCAGCTTAGCCCTAGCGGGGGGCCAAGAGACCCAGTACTTC.

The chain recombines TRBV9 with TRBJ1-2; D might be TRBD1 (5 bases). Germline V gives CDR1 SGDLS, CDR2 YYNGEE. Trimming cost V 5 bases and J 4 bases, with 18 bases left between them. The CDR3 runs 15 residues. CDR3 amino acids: CASSRGGTAIYGYTF. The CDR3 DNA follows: TGTGCCAGCAGTCGGGGGGGTACAGCCATCTATGGCTACACCTTC.

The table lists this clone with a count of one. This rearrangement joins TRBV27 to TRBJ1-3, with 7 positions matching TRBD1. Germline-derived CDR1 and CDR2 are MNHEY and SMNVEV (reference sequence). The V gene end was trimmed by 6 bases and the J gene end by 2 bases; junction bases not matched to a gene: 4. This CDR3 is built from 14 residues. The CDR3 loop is CASSPGGPGNTIYF. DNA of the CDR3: TGTGCCAGCAGCCCAGGGGGTCCTGGAAACACCATATATTTT.

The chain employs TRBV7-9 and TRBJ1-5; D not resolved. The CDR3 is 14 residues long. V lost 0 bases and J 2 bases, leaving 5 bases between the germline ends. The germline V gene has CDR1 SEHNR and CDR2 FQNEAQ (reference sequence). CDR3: CASSLAGGNQPQHF. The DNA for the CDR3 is TGTGCCAGCAGCTTAGCCGGGGGCAATCAGCCCCAGCATTTT.

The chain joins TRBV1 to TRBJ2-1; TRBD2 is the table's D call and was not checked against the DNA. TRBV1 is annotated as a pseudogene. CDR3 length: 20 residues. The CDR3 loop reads CTSSQDGAGQTSGGINEQFF. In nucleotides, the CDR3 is TGCACCAGCAGCCAAGACGGGGCCGGGCAGACTAGCGGGGGGATTAATGAGCAGTTCTTC.

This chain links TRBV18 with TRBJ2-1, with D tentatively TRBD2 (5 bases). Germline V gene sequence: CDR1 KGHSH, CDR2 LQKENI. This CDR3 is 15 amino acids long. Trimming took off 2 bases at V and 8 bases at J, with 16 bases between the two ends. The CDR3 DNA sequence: TGTGCCAGCTCACCATTTGTTAGCGAAGTCGATGAGCAGTTCTTC. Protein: CASSPFVSEVDEQFF.

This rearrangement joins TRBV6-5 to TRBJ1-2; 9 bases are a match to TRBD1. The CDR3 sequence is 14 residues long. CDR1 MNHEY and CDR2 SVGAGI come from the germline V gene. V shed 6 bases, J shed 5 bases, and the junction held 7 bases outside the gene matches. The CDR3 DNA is TGTGCCAGCAGCGTCGGGACAGGGCAATATGGCTACACCTTC. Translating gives CASSVGTGQYGYTF.

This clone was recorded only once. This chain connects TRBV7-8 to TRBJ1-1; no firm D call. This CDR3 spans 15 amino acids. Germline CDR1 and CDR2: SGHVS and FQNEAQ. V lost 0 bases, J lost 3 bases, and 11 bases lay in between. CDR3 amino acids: CASSLAGGGYTEAFF. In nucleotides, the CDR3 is TGTGCCAGCAGCTTAGCCGGAGGTGGGTACACTGAAGCTTTCTTT.

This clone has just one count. The CDR3 here is CASRKGGAEDTQYF. CDR3 nucleotides: TGTGCCAGCAGGAAAGGGGGGGCCGAAGATACGCAGTATTTT. The gene calls are TRBV6-5 and TRBJ2-3, with D tentatively TRBD2 (7 bases). CDR3 length: 14 residues. The germline gives CDR1 MNHEY, CDR2 SVGAGI. Trimming pared 6 bases from V and 5 bases from J, leaving 15 bases between.

CDR3 sequence: CASSWGGQRNTEAFF. In DNA, the CDR3 is TGTGCCAGCAGCTGGGGAGGGCAGCGGAACACTGAAGCTTTCTTT. This chain links TRBV7-9 with TRBJ1-1, with unresolved D. The length of the CDR3 is 15 residues. CDR1 and CDR2 from the germline V gene are SEHNR and FQNEAQ (reference sequence). The V end was cut by 4 bases, the J end by 1 base, with 13 bases between.

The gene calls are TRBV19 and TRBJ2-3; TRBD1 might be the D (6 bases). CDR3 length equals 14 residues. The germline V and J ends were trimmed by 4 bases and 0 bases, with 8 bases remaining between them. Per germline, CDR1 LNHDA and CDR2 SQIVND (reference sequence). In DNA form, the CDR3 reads TGTGCCAGTAGTAGGACAGACAGCACAGATACGCAGTATTTT. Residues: CASSRTDSTDTQYF.